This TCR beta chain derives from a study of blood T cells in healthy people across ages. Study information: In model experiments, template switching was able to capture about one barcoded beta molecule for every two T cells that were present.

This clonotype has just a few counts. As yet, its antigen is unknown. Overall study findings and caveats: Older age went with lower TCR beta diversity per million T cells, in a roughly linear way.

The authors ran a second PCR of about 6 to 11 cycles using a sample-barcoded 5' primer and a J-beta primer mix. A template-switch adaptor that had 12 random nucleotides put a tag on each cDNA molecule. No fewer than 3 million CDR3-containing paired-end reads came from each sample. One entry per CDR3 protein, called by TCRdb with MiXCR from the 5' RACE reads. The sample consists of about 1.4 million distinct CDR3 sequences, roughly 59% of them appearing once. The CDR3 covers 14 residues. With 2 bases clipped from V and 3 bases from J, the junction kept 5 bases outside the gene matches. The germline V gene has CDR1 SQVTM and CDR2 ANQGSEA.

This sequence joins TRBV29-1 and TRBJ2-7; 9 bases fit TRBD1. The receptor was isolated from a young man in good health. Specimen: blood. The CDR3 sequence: CSVERQGDSYEQYF. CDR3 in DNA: TGCAGCGTTGAAAGACAGGGGGATAGCTACGAGCAGTACTTC.